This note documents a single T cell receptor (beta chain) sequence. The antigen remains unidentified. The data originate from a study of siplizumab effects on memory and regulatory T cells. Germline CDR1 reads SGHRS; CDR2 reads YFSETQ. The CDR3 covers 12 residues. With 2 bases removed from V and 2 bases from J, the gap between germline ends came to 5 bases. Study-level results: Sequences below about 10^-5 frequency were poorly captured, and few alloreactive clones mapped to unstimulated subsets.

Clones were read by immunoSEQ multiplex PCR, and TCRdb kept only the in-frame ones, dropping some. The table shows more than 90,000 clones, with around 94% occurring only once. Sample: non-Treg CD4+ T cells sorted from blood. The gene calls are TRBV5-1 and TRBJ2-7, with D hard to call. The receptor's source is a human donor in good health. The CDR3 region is CASSFDPYEQYF. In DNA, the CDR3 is TGCGCCAGCAGCTTCGATCCCTACGAGCAGTACTTC.